Below, 18 T cell receptor beta chains from the same sample are listed, as sequenced in a study of chemoradiotherapy in HPV16-positive cancers. Sequenced by immunoSEQ multiplex PCR; TCRdb stores in-frame clones only, minus some. The sample contains about 17,000 clones, about nine tenths of which appear only once. Sequenced material: blood, taken from a patient who underwent chemoradiotherapy. All receptors come from a human donor with HPV-associated anogenital cancer.

The V call is TRBV5-4, the J call TRBJ2-3, with TRBD1 matching over 7 bases. Germline V gene sequence: CDR1 SGHNT, CDR2 YYREEE (reference sequence). V was clipped by 1 base and J by 3 bases; unmatched bases: 5. This CDR3 contains 15 residues. The CDR3 is CASSLPYRGTDTQYF. CDR3 in DNA: TGTGCCAGCAGCTTGCCCTACAGGGGAACAGATACGCAGTATTTT.

The rearrangement uses TRBV11-2 and TRBJ2-2, with D perhaps TRBD1 or TRBD2 (5 bases each). The germline CDR1 and CDR2 sequences are SGHAT and FQNNGV. The CDR3 is 16 amino acids. The V and J ends lost 3 bases and 9 bases respectively, with 20 bases between them. The DNA of the CDR3 is TGTGCCAGCAGCTTCGGTGGACGAGAAAGGGACCGGGAGCTGTTTTTT. Translation gives CASSFGGRERDRELFF.

The chain employs TRBV30 and TRBJ1-5, with D uncertain. The germline V gene encodes CDR1 GTSNPN and CDR2 SVGIG (reference sequence). This CDR3 spans 14 amino acids. V dropped 0 bases and J dropped 0 bases, with 6 bases sitting between them. The CDR3 region has the DNA TGTGCCTGGAGTGTGGGCTTTAGCAATCAGCCCCAGCATTTT. It is translated as CAWSVGFSNQPQHF.

The gene calls are TRBV28 and TRBJ1-2; D possibly corresponds to TRBD1 (6 bases). The CDR3 has 11 amino acids. Trimming took off 4 bases at V and 8 bases at J, with 8 bases between the two ends. Germline CDR1 reads MDHEN; CDR2 reads SYDVKM. The CDR3, as DNA: TGTGCCAGCAGTTACAGGGACGGCTACACCTTC. Its protein is CASSYRDGYTF.

The chain carries TRBV7-9 and TRBJ2-7; D ambiguous. From germline, CDR1 is SEHNR and CDR2 FQNEAQ (reference sequence). The CDR3 has 15 amino acids. Trimming took off 1 base at V and 5 bases at J, with 15 bases between the two ends. The CDR3 loop reads CASSLGATRSNEQYF. The CDR3 bases are TGTGCCAGCAGCTTAGGTGCCACCCGGTCCAACGAGCAGTACTTC.

The genes are TRBV6-1 and TRBJ2-7; maybe TRBD2 (5 bases). The CDR3 extends over 15 amino acids. Trimming removed 2 bases at V and 3 bases at J, with 14 bases between. The germline CDR1 and CDR2 sequences are MNHNS and SASEGT. CDR3: CASSENYGESYEQYF. The CDR3 DNA sequence: TGTGCCAGCAGTGAAAATTATGGGGAGAGCTACGAGCAGTACTTC.

This chain connects TRBV18 to TRBJ2-2; TRBD1 matches at 8 bases. Germline V gene sequence: CDR1 KGHSH, CDR2 LQKENI. Losses at the gene ends were 2 bases for V and 8 bases for J; bases not matched to a gene: 4. The CDR3 is 14 amino acids. The CDR3 protein is CASSPSGGRGELFF. CDR3 DNA: TGTGCCAGCTCACCATCAGGGGGCCGAGGGGAGCTGTTTTTT.

The chain combines TRBV7-2 with TRBJ1-5, with D perhaps matching TRBD1 (6 bases). CDR1 is SGHTA and CDR2 is FQGNSA in the germline V gene. V lost 6 bases and J lost 1, with 16 bases in between. The CDR3 has 16 residues. CDR3 in DNA: TGTGCCAGCAGTCGTCTAACAGGGTCGAGCAATCAGCCCCAGCATTTT. Its protein is CASSRLTGSSNQPQHF.

V is TRBV7-9 and J is TRBJ1-2; tentatively, D is TRBD1 (6 bases). Germline values: CDR1 SEHNR, CDR2 FQNEAQ (reference sequence). The V end was cut by 5 bases, the J end by 7 bases, with 20 bases between. This CDR3 is built from 15 residues. CDR3 sequence: CASSPGLGGSGGYTF. CDR3 DNA: TGTGCCAGCAGCCCCGGACTCGGGGGCTCGGGTGGCTACACCTTC.

This clone was counted once. The chain carries TRBV2 and TRBJ1-5, with TRBD1 matching over 8 bases. Germline CDR1 and CDR2: SNHLY and FYNNEI. The V gene end was trimmed by 6 bases and the J gene end by 0 bases; junction bases not matched to a gene: 4. The length of the CDR3 is 15 residues. In DNA, the CDR3 is TGTGCCAGCAGCTCCAGGGGGCTTAGCAATCAGCCCCAGCATTTT. Protein: CASSSRGLSNQPQHF.

This sequence joins TRBV5-1 and TRBJ2-7, with 8 bases that match TRBD2. The CDR3 spans 15 residues. Per germline, CDR1 SGHRS and CDR2 YFSETQ. J gave up 2 bases and V 1 base, and 5 bases lay outside the gene matches. The DNA for the CDR3 is TGCGCCAGCAGCTTGTCTAGCGGGCCGCCCTACGAGCAGTACTTC. It codes for CASSLSSGPPYEQYF.

The CDR3 reads CASTETGASSYEQYF. The CDR3 bases are TGTGCCAGCACCGAAACCGGGGCGAGCTCCTACGAGCAGTACTTC. The rearrangement links TRBV2 to TRBJ2-7, with D tentatively TRBD1 or TRBD2 (5 bases each). CDR1 and CDR2 (germline): SNHLY, FYNNEI. Trimming left V 7 bases short and J 0 bases short, with 16 bases between. CDR3 size: 15 residues. The whole variable domain, remainder taken from reference TRBV2 and TRBJ2-7, is EPEVTQTPSHQVTQMGQEVILRCVPISNHLYFYWYRQILGQKVEFLVSFYNNEISEKSEIFDDQFSVERPDGSNFTLKIRSTKLEDSAMYFCASTETGASSYEQYFGPGTRLTVT.

The V gene is TRBV5-1, the J gene TRBJ2-1, with TRBD1 identical over 9 bases. This CDR3 has 15 amino acids. J gave up 7 bases and V 3 bases, and 8 bases lay outside the gene matches. Germline V lookup: CDR1 SGHRS, CDR2 YFSETQ. This CDR3 is CASSWGTGRGNEQFF. The DNA for the CDR3 is TGCGCCAGCAGCTGGGGGACAGGGAGGGGTAATGAGCAGTTCTTC.

The CDR3: CASSLGPGSNEQYF. The CDR3 region has the DNA TGTGCCAGCAGTTTGGGTCCAGGGAGCAACGAGCAGTACTTC. The chain links TRBV27 to TRBJ2-7; D could derive from TRBD1 or TRBD2 (5 bases each). Trimming stripped 3 bases from V and 5 bases from J, with 14 bases between. In germline, CDR1 is MNHEY, CDR2 SMNVEV (reference sequence). This CDR3 spans 14 amino acids.

The gene calls are TRBV5-4 and TRBJ2-7; D gene ambiguous. Trimming left V 4 bases short and J 2 bases short, with 19 bases between. Germline V gives CDR1 SGHNT, CDR2 YYREEE (reference sequence). The CDR3 sequence is 16 residues long. In DNA form, the CDR3 reads TGTGCCAGCAGCCCCTCTTCTGGGATTTGGCCCTACGAGCAGTACTTC. This codes for CASSPSSGIWPYEQYF. Together with reference TRBV5-4 and TRBJ2-7, the CDR3 gives the full variable domain: ETGVTQSPTHLIKTRGQQVTLRCSSQSGHNTVSWYQQALGQGPQFIFQYYREEENGRGNFPPRFSGLQFPNYSSELNVNALELDDSALYLCASSPSSGIWPYEQYFGPGTRLTVT.

This clone appeared a few times. The chain uses TRBV27 and TRBJ2-5, with 8 bases aligning to TRBD2. This CDR3 is built from 17 residues. V gave up 2 bases and J gave up 4 bases; unmatched junction bases: 12. CDR1 and CDR2 from the germline V gene are MNHEY and SMNVEV (reference sequence). CDR3 DNA: TGTGCCAGCAGTTTACGGGGGGGCAGAGGGTTCGGAGAGACCCAGTACTTC. It translates to CASSLRGGRGFGETQYF.

This clone was seen more than once but under ten times. The J gene is TRBJ1-2, the V gene TRBV9; perhaps TRBD1 as D (6 bases). The germline CDR1 and CDR2 sequences are SGDLS and YYNGEE. V lost 3 bases and J lost 5, with 14 bases in between. This CDR3 has 14 residues. CDR3 DNA: TGTGCCAGCAGCGGAGACGGACAGTTATATGGCTACACCTTC. This gives the protein CASSGDGQLYGYTF. Full variable domain (remainder filled in from reference TRBV9 and TRBJ1-2): DSGVTQTPKHLITATGQRVTLRCSPRSGDLSVYWYQQSLDQGLQFLIQYYNGEERAKGNILERFSAQQFPDLHSELNLSSLELGDSALYFCASSGDGQLYGYTFGSGTRLTVV.

In nucleotides, the CDR3 is TGTGCCAGCAGCTTAGGGGACGGCAATCAGCCCCAGCATTTT. Translation: CASSLGDGNQPQHF. The genes are TRBV7-8 and TRBJ1-5; perhaps TRBD1 as D (5 bases). The CDR3 covers 14 residues. From germline, CDR1 is SGHVS and CDR2 FQNEAQ. The V end lost 1 base, the J end lost 2 bases, and 6 bases lay between the germline ends.